Listed below are T cell receptor beta chains from one sample, sequenced in a study of T cells in Graves' hyperthyroidism and ophthalmopathy. TCRdb re-called the multiplex PCR reads with MiXCR, one entry per CDR3 protein. The sample shows 500,000 to 650,000 distinct CDR3 sequences, around 13% of them seen only once. Sequencing was done on a sample of blood. Receptors were obtained from a woman aged 40 to 55 with Graves' hyperthyroidism. Each CDR3 is given with its conserved first and last residue. A D gene is named only where the DNA matches it firmly. The size field is filled for only some rows; it gives once, few, many or a size class.

J	size	V	D	DNA	CDR3
TRBJ1-1	NA	TRBV7-9	NA	TGTGCCAGCAGCTTAGAACGGGGTGTTGAAGCTTTCTTT	CASSLERGVEAFF
TRBJ2-2	few	TRBV29-1	NA	TGCAGCGTTAAACGGGAGCTCACCGGGGAGCTGTTTTTT	CSVKRELTGELFF
TRBJ2-2	many	TRBV30	NA	TGTGCCTGGAGCGAAACCGGGGAGCTGTTTTTT	CAWSETGELFF
TRBJ2-1	many	TRBV28	NA	TGTGCCAGCAGTTTGGCAGGGGAACTGAACAATGAGCAGTTCTTC	CASSLAGELNNEQFF
TRBJ2-2	NA	TRBV9	TRBD2	TGTGCCAGCAGCGCCTTACCCGGGACTAGCGGGATTACCAGTCTCGGGGAGCTGTTTTTT	CASSALPGTSGITSLGELFF
TRBJ2-7	NA	TRBV5-1	TRBD1	TGCGCCAGCAGTTTTTGGGGACAGGGGCCCTACGAGCAGTACTTC	CASSFWGQGPYEQYF
TRBJ1-5	NA	TRBV19	NA	TGTGCCAGTAGTATCCTGGACAGCCGCAATCAGCCCCAGCATTTT	CASSILDSRNQPQHF
TRBJ2-2	NA	TRBV2	TRBD2	TGTGCCAGCAGCCCTCCGGGACTAGCGGACACCGGGGAGCTGTTTTTT	CASSPPGLADTGELFF
TRBJ2-1	few	TRBV3-1	NA	TGTGCCAGCAGCCGGCGAGACTCCTCCTACAATGAGCAGTTCTTC	CASSRRDSSYNEQFF
TRBJ1-4	few	TRBV3-1	NA	TGTGCCAGCACCACAGGGTTTAATGAAAAACTGTTTTTT	CASTTGFNEKLFF
TRBJ2-3	few	TRBV5-1	NA	TGCGCCAGCAGCTGGGACTTAAAGGGCACAGATACGCAGTATTTT	CASSWDLKGTDTQYF
TRBJ1-6	many	TRBV12-3/TRBV12-4	TRBD1	TGTGCCAGCAGACAAGACAGGGCGTATTCACCCCTCCACTTT	CASRQDRAYSPLHF
TRBJ1-5	many	TRBV28	TRBD1	TGTGCCAGCAGCAGGGACAGGCTATATAGCAATCAGCCCCAGCATTTT	CASSRDRLYSNQPQHF
TRBJ1-5	few	TRBV3-1	NA	TGTGCCAGCAGCCAGGACGGACCCAGGGGGCCCCAGCATTTT	CASSQDGPRGPQHF
TRBJ1-5	many	TRBV6-1	TRBD1	TGTGCCAGCAGTGAAGCCCAGGGGGCCGGACAGCCCCAGCATTTT	CASSEAQGAGQPQHF
TRBJ2-1	NA	TRBV7-2	NA	TGTGCCAGCAGCTCATCCGGGATGTGGGGAGCCTACAATGAGCAGTTCTTC	CASSSSGMWGAYNEQFF
TRBJ2-1	many	TRBV12-3/TRBV12-4	NA	TGTGCCAGCAGTCCGGGACTCAACAATGAGCAGTTCTTC	CASSPGLNNEQFF
TRBJ2-2	NA	TRBV20-1	NA	TGCAGTGCCTTCGTCGCGAACACCGGGGAGCTGTTTTTT	CSAFVANTGELFF
TRBJ2-3	few	TRBV7-2	NA	TGTGCCAGCAGCTTCAGTACAGGGTTCACAGATACGCAGTATTTT	CASSFSTGFTDTQYF
TRBJ2-7	many	TRBV2	NA	TGTGCCAGCAGTCTGGGCAGGATCTACGAGCAGTACTTC	CASSLGRIYEQYF
TRBJ2-2	few	TRBV4-1	NA	TGCGCCAGCAGCCCGTTCGAGCGGCTGAACACCGGGGAGCTGTTTTTT	CASSPFERLNTGELFF
TRBJ1-2	NA	TRBV30	TRBD1	TGTGCCTGGGACAGGGGAGTCAACTATGGCTACACCTTC	CAWDRGVNYGYTF
TRBJ2-7	NA	TRBV6-2/TRBV6-3	TRBD2	TGTGCCAGCAGTTACCAGACTAGCGGGAGGCGGAGCTCCTACGAGCAGTACTTC	CASSYQTSGRRSSYEQYF
TRBJ2-7	many	TRBV28	TRBD1	TGTGCCAGCAGCGAAACCGGGACAGGGCTCTACGAGCAGTACTTC	CASSETGTGLYEQYF
TRBJ2-6	NA	TRBV20-1	NA	TGCAGTGCTGTCGGGGAGACGGTCGGCGTCCTGACTTTC	CSAVGETVGVLTF
TRBJ2-7	NA	TRBV5-1	NA	TGCGCCAGCAGCTTGAGGGGCCAGGGACTTCCGACCTACGAGCAGTACTTC	CASSLRGQGLPTYEQYF
TRBJ2-7	many	TRBV12-3/TRBV12-4	NA	TGTGCCAGCAGTACCGGGATCCCCCCTTACGAGCAGTACTTC	CASSTGIPPYEQYF
TRBJ1-1	NA	TRBV7-9	TRBD1	TGTGCCAGCAGCGACAGGGGGAAGAACACTGAAGCTTTCTTT	CASSDRGKNTEAFF
TRBJ2-6	many	TRBV27	NA	TGTGCCAGCAGTCCCGCATGGTCGGGGGCCAACGTCCTGACTTTC	CASSPAWSGANVLTF
TRBJ2-1	NA	TRBV24-1	NA	TGTGCCACCAGGCAGAAAGATGAGCAGTTCTTC	CATRQKDEQFF
TRBJ2-7	NA	TRBV7-2	TRBD2	TGTGCCAGCAGCCTCGGACTAGCGGGAGCGCTCGAGCAGTACTTC	CASSLGLAGALEQYF
TRBJ2-5	few	TRBV19	TRBD2	TGTGCCAGTAGTATCGGCGGGAGAGGAGGAGAGACCCAGTACTTC	CASSIGGRGGETQYF
TRBJ2-2	few	TRBV27	NA	TGTGCCAGCATCCGGACTAACACCGGGGAGCTGTTTTTT	CASIRTNTGELFF
TRBJ2-7	many	TRBV6-1	NA	TGTGCCAGCAGTGAAGTAGGCTACGAGCAGTACTTC	CASSEVGYEQYF
TRBJ1-1	many	TRBV4-1	NA	TGCGCCAGCAGCCAGAGTGGGGCGAACACTGAAGCTTTCTTT	CASSQSGANTEAFF
TRBJ1-1	few	TRBV4-1	NA	TGCGCCAGCAGCCCTTCCTTTGGAGTGAACGCTGAAGCTTTCTTT	CASSPSFGVNAEAFF
TRBJ2-2	many	TRBV30	TRBD1	TGTGCCTGGGCGACAGGGTCCACCGGGGAGCTGTTTTTT	CAWATGSTGELFF
TRBJ2-1	many	TRBV18	TRBD1	TGTGCCAGCTCACGAGCGCCACAGGGGGGCAATGAGCAGTTCTTC	CASSRAPQGGNEQFF
TRBJ1-4	few	TRBV6-1	NA	TGTGCCAGCAGTGAACGGGGGGCAACTAATGAAAAACTGTTTTTT	CASSERGATNEKLFF
TRBJ2-1	many	TRBV12-3/TRBV12-4	NA	TGTGCCAGCAGTCCCCCCGGGCCAGGGTACAATGAGCAGTTCTTC	CASSPPGPGYNEQFF
TRBJ2-5	few	TRBV7-9	TRBD1	TGTGCCAGCAGCCACCTCCAGGGGGCTTGGCAAGAGACCCAGTACTTC	CASSHLQGAWQETQYF
TRBJ2-2	NA	TRBV20-1	NA	TGCAGTGCTAGAGATCGCGACACCGGGGAGCTGTTTTTT	CSARDRDTGELFF
TRBJ2-6	few	TRBV20-1	TRBD1	TGCAGTGCTAGGGCAGGGGGAATGGTCTCTGGGGCCAACGTCCTGACTTTC	CSARAGGMVSGANVLTF
TRBJ1-2	few	TRBV19	NA	TGTGCCAGTAGTATCGGACAGAACACCTACGGCTACACCTTC	CASSIGQNTYGYTF
TRBJ1-2	few	TRBV28	TRBD1	TGTGCCAGCATGAGGACAGGGAGGAACTATGGCTACACCTTC	CASMRTGRNYGYTF
TRBJ2-7	many	TRBV20-1	NA	TGCAGTGCTAGAGATCGGCGCATTGCCTACGAGCAGTACTTC	CSARDRRIAYEQYF
TRBJ2-1	few	TRBV20-1	NA	TGCAGTGCGAGAAACAGGGACACCTACAATGAGCAGTTCTTC	CSARNRDTYNEQFF
TRBJ1-5	NA	TRBV6-1	NA	TGTGCCAGCAGTGAAGGCGGGGGGCCTAGCAATCAGCCCCAGCATTTT	CASSEGGGPSNQPQHF
TRBJ2-3	few	TRBV7-9	TRBD2	TGTGCCAGCAGCTTAAATGCGGGAGTGGGAGCAGATACGCAGTATTTT	CASSLNAGVGADTQYF
TRBJ1-6	many	TRBV20-1	TRBD1	TGCAGTGCTAGAGAGGACAGGGGTTATTCACCCCTCCACTTT	CSAREDRGYSPLHF